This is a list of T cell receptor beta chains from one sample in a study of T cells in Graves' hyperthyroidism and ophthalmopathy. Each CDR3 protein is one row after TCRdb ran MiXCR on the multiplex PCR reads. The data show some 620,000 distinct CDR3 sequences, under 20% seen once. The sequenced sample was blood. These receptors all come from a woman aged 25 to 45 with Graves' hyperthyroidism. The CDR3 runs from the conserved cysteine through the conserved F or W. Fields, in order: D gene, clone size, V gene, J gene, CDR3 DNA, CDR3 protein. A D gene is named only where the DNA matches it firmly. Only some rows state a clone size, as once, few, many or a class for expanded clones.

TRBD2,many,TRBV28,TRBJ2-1,TGTGCCAGCCCCCCTGGGGTTAGCGGGAGAGTCAATGAGCAGTTCTTC,CASPPGVSGRVNEQFF
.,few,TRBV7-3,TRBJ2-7,TGTGCCAGCAGCCCGGGACAAAACGCCTACGAGCAGTACTTC,CASSPGQNAYEQYF
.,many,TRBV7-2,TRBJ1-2,TGTGCCAGCAGCCCCATCGGTCCCCTAAAATCGGGGGGCTATGGCTACACCTTC,CASSPIGPLKSGGYGYTF
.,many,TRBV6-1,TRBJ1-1,TGTGCCAGCAGTGAGGACAGATTGAACACTGAAGCTTTCTTT,CASSEDRLNTEAFF
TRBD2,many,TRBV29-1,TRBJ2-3,TGCAGCGTCGAGACTAGCGGGAGAGCAGATACGCAGTATTTT,CSVETSGRADTQYF
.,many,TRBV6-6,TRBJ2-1,TGTGCCAGCAGTTACTCATTCTCCACCTACAATGAGCAGTTCTTC,CASSYSFSTYNEQFF
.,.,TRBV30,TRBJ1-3,TGTGCCTGGAGCAGGGACTCTGGAAACACCATATATTTT,CAWSRDSGNTIYF
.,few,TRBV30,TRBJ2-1,TGTGCCTGGAATCGAGGGGACCGAAATGAGCAGTTCTTC,CAWNRGDRNEQFF
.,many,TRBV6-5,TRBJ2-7,TGTGCCAGCAGTTACAGAGCGCGGGGACGCGAGCAGTACTTC,CASSYRARGREQYF
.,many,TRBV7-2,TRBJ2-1,TGTGCCAGCAGCTTTATCCCGGGACTTGACAATGAGCAGTTCTTC,CASSFIPGLDNEQFF
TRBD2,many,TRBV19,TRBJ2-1,TGTGCCAGCGGGACTAGCGGGAGCAATGAGCAGTTCTTC,CASGTSGSNEQFF
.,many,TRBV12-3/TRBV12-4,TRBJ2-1,TGTGCCAGCAGGGGCAGGGCCGAAACTGAGCAGTTCTTC,CASRGRAETEQFF
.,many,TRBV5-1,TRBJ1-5,TGCGCCAGCAGCCCCGTTACAGGGACGAATCAGCCCCAGCATTTT,CASSPVTGTNQPQHF
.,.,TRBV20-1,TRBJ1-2,TGCAGTGCCCCGGGGGGCAGGGCGAGTGGCTACACCTTC,CSAPGGRASGYTF
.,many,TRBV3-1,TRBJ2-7,TGTGCCAGCAGCCAAGATGCGAGGGAGTCATACTACGAGCAGTACTTC,CASSQDARESYYEQYF
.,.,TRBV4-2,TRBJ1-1,TGTGCCAGCAGCCAAGTTCGACAGAACTTTGAAGCTTTCTTT,CASSQVRQNFEAFF
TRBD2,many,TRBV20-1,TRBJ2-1,TGCAGTGCTTCGAGCGGGAGAGGGCAGTTCTTC,CSASSGRGQFF
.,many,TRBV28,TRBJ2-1,TGTGCCAGCAGTTTGGCCAAAACAGGGAATAGCGACAATGAGCAGTTCTTC,CASSLAKTGNSDNEQFF
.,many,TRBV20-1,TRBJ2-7,TGCAGTGCTAGACCCGACAGTTACTACGAGCAGTACTTC,CSARPDSYYEQYF
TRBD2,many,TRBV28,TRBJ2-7,TGTGCCAGCAGTTTACTCGGGACTAGCAAGTCGCGCGAGCAGTACTTC,CASSLLGTSKSREQYF
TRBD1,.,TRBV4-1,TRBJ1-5,TGCGCCAGCAGCCAACCGGGACAGGGAATCAATCAGCCCCAGCATTTT,CASSQPGQGINQPQHF
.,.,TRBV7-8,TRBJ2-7,TGTGCCAGCAGCTTATGGACTGAATCCTACGAGCAGTACTTC,CASSLWTESYEQYF
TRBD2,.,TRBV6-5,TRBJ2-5,TGTGCCAGCAGTTACCCCGGACTAGCGGGAGGGAAAGAGACCCAGTACTTC,CASSYPGLAGGKETQYF
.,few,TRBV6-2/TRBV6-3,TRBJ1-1,TGTGCCAGCAGTCGAATGGAAGAAGGGGGGGGTGAAGCTTTCTTT,CASSRMEEGGGEAFF
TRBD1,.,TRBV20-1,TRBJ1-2,TGCAGTGCCGTTCAGGGGGGGTTCGGCTACACCTTC,CSAVQGGFGYTF
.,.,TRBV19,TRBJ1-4,TGTGCCAGTACCCCGGGCGGCCTCGGAGGTGAAAAACTGTTTTTT,CASTPGGLGGEKLFF
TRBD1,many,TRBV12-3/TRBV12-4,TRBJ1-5,TGTGCCAGCAGACAAACAGGGGAGAGCAATCAGCCCCAGCATTTT,CASRQTGESNQPQHF
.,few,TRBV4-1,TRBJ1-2,TGCGCCAGCAGCCAAGCCAGGGGATGGGGCTACACCTTC,CASSQARGWGYTF
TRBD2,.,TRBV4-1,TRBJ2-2,TGCGCCAGCAGCCCACCCGGGACTAGAGGTAACACCGGGGAGCTGTTTTTT,CASSPPGTRGNTGELFF
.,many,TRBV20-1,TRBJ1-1,TGCAGTGCCCCCGTGGGGGGGTTCGCTGAAGCTTTCTTT,CSAPVGGFAEAFF
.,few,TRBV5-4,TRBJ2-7,TGTGCCAGCAGCGCCCGACAGGTGCCCTACGAGCAGTACTTC,CASSARQVPYEQYF
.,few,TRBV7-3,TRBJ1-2,TGTGCCAGCAGCGACGCAGGGTGGCGGGGCTACACCTTC,CASSDAGWRGYTF
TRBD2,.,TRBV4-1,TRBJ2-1,TGCGCCAGCAGCCAAGGGACAATCGGACTAGCGGGAGGGCCGCGAAATGAGCAGTTCTTC,CASSQGTIGLAGGPRNEQFF
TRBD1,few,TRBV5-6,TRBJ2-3,TGTGCCACCAGCTTCGACAGGGCAGATACGCAGTATTTT,CATSFDRADTQYF
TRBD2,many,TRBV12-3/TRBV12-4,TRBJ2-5,TGTGCCAGCAGTTTAGCGGTGGGGGGGGAGACCCAGTACTTC,CASSLAVGGETQYF
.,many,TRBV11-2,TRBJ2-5,TGTGCCAGCAGCTTCGGTGTGGGAGTGGAGACCCAGTACTTC,CASSFGVGVETQYF
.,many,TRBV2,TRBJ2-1,TGTGCCAGCAGTCCCACGCAGATCGGGCAGTTCTTC,CASSPTQIGQFF
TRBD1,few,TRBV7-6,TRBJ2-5,TGTGCCAGCAGCCAATCGGTCGGGACAGACCAAGAGACCCAGTACTTC,CASSQSVGTDQETQYF
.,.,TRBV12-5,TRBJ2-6,TGTGCTAGTGGTTTGGCTCTGAGAGCGGGACAGGCTGGGGCCAACGTCCTGACTTTC,CASGLALRAGQAGANVLTF
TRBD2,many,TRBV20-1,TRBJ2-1,TGCAGTGCTAGAGATCGCTCCGGGGGGTTCTCCTACAATGAGCAGTTCTTC,CSARDRSGGFSYNEQFF